This T cell receptor beta chain is from a study of identical twins. TCRdb analysed the 5' RACE reads with MiXCR anew, one entry per CDR3 protein. This table has more than 400,000 distinct CDR3 sequences, about 16% appearing once. The same sample was also used in a study of yellow fever vaccine responses in identical twins.

This receptor was obtained from a young woman in good health. Sequenced sample: CD4+ T cells sorted from blood.

The CDR3 is CASSNHGTATSEQFF. The CDR3 region has the DNA TGTGCCAGCAGTAATCACGGGACAGCTACGAGTGAGCAGTTCTTC. The V call is TRBV28, the J call TRBJ2-1; 7 nucleotides align to TRBD1. Germline V gene sequence: CDR1 MDHEN, CDR2 SYDVKM. V lost 5 bases, J lost 9 bases, and 13 bases stayed unmatched. The CDR3 extends over 15 amino acids.